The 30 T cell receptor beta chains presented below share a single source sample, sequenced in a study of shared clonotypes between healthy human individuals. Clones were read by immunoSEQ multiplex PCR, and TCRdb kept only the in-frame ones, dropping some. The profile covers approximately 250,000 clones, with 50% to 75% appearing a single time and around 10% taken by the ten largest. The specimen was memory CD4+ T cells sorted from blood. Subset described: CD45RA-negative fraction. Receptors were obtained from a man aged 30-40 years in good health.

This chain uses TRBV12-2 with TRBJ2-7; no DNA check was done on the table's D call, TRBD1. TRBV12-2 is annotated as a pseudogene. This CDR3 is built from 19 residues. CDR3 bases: TGTGCAAGTCGCTTTATTGTGGTCGGCAGGGGGCCGAAACTATACGAGCAGTACTTC. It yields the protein CASRFIVVGRGPKLYEQYF.

In nucleotides, the CDR3 is TGTGCCAGCAGCGACAGGGGTGGGTACAATGAGCAGTTCTTC. It specifies CASSDRGGYNEQFF. This chain links TRBV11-3 with TRBJ2-1; 8 bases match TRBD1. The CDR3 is 14 amino acids. The V and J ends lost 5 bases and 4 bases, in that order; junction bases with no gene match: 4. Germline CDR1 and CDR2: SGHNT and YENEEA.

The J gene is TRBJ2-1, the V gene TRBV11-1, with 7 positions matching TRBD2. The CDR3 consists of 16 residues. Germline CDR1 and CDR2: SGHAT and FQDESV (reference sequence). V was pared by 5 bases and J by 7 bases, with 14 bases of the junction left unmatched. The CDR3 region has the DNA TGTGCCAGCAGCCCACGGGCGGGAGCATCTACGAATGAGCAGTTCTTC. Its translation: CASSPRAGASTNEQFF. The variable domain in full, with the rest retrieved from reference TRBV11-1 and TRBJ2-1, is EAEVAQSPRYKITEKSQAVAFWCDPISGHATLYWYRQILGQGPELLVQFQDESVVDDSQLPKDRFSAERLKGVDSTLKIQPAELGDSAMYLCASSPRAGASTNEQFFGPGTRLTVL.

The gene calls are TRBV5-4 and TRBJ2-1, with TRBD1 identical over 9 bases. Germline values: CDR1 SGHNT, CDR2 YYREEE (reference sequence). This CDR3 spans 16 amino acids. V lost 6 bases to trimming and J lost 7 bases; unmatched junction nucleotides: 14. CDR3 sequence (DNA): TGTGCCAGCAACCGTGGCTCGGGACAGGGTTTAAATGAGCAGTTCTTC. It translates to CASNRGSGQGLNEQFF.

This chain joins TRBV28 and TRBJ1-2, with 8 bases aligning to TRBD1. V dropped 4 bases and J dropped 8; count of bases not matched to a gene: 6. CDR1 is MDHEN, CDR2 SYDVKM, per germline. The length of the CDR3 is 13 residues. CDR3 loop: CASSSVQGGGYTF. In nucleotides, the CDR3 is TGTGCCAGCAGTTCCGTACAGGGGGGCGGCTACACCTTC.

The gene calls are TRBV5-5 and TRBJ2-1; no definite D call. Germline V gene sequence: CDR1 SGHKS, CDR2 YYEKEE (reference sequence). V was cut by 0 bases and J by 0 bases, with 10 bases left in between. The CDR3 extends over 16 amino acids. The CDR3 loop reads CASSLARLTSYNEQFF. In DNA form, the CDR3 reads TGTGCCAGCAGCTTGGCCAGGCTTACCTCCTACAATGAGCAGTTCTTC.

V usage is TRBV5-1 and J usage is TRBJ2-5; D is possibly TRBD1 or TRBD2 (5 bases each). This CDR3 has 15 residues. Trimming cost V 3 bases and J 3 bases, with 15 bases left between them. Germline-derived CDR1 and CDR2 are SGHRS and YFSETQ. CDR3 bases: TGCGCCAGCAGCTCCACCGGGACCCTGGAAGAGACCCAGTACTTC. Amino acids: CASSSTGTLEETQYF.

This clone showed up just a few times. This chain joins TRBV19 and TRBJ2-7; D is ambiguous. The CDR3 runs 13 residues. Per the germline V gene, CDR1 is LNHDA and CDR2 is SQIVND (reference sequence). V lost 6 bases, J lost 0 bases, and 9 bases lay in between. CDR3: CASSAESSYEQYF. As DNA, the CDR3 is TGTGCCAGTAGCGCCGAAAGCTCCTACGAGCAGTACTTC. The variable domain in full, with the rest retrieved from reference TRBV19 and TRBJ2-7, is DGGITQSPKYLFRKEGQNVTLSCEQNLNHDAMYWYRQDPGQGLRLIYYSQIVNDFQKGDIAEGYSVSREKKESFPLTVTSAQKNPTAFYLCASSAESSYEQYFGPGTRLTVT.

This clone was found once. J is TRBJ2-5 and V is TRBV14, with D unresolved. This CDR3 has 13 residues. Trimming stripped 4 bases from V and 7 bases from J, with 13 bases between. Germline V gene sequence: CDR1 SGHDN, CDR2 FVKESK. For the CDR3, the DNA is TGTGCCAGCAGCCGGAGAGACGTATTGACCCAGTACTTC. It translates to CASSRRDVLTQYF.

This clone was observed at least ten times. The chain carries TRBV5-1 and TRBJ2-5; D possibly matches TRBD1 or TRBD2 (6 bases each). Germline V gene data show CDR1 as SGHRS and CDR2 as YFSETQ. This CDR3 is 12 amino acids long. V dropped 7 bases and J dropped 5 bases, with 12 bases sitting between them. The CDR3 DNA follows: TGCGCCAGCCGCGGAGGGGGGGAGACCCAGTACTTC. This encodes CASRGGGETQYF.

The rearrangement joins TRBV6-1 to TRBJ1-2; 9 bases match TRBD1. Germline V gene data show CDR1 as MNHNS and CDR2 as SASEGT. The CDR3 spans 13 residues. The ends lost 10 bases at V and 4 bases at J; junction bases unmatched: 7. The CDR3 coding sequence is TGTGCCACGCACCGGGACAGGGTCTATGGCTACACCTTC. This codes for CATHRDRVYGYTF.

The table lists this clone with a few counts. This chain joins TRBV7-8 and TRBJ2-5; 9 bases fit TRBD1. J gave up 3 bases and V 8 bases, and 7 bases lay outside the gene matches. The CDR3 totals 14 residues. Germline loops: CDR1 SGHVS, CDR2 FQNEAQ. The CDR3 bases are TGTGCCAGCGATGGCCGGACAGGGGAAGAGACCCAGTACTTC. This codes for CASDGRTGEETQYF.

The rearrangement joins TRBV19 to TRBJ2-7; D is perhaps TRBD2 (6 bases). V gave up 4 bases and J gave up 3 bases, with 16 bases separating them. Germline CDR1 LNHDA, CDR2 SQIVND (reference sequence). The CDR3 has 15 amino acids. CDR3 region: CASSNAGGLNYEQYF. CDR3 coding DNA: TGTGCCAGTAGTAACGCCGGGGGTCTGAACTACGAGCAGTACTTC. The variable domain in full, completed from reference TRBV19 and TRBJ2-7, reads DGGITQSPKYLFRKEGQNVTLSCEQNLNHDAMYWYRQDPGQGLRLIYYSQIVNDFQKGDIAEGYSVSREKKESFPLTVTSAQKNPTAFYLCASSNAGGLNYEQYFGPGTRLTVT.

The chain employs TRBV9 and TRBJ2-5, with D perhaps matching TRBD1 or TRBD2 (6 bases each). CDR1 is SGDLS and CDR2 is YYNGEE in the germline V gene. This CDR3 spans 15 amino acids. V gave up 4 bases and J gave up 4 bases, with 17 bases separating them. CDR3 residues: CASSPRGPARETQYF. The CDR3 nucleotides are TGTGCCAGCAGCCCACGGGGGCCCGCCAGAGAGACCCAGTACTTC.

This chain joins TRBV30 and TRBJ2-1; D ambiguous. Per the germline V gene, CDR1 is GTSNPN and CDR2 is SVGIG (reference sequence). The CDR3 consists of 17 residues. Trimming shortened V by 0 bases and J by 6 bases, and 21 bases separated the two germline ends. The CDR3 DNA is TGTGCCTGGAGTGTACATCTCCGGGTCCTCCCGGGCAATGAGCAGTTCTTC. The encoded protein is CAWSVHLRVLPGNEQFF.

This CDR3 reads CASSLNPDQPQHF. The CDR3 bases are TGTGCCAGCAGTTTAAACCCCGATCAGCCCCAGCATTTT. The V gene is TRBV28, the J gene TRBJ1-5, with unresolved D. The CDR3 covers 13 residues. With 2 bases removed from V and 5 bases from J, the gap between germline ends came to 7 bases. Germline-derived CDR1 and CDR2 are MDHEN and SYDVKM. Full variable domain (outside the CDR3, taken from reference TRBV28 and TRBJ1-5): DVKVTQSSRYLVKRTGEKVFLECVQDMDHENMFWYRQDPGLGLRLIYFSYDVKMKEKGDIPEGYSVSREKKERFSLILESASTNQTSMYLCASSLNPDQPQHFGDGTRLSIL.

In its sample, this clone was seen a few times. CDR3 amino acids: CASSLKTTSYGYTF. The DNA of the CDR3 is TGTGCCAGCTCACTTAAGACAACGAGTTATGGCTACACCTTC. This chain connects TRBV18 to TRBJ1-2; no reliable D call. The V end was cut by 4 bases, the J end by 5 bases, with 14 bases between. Germline CDR1 KGHSH, CDR2 LQKENI. This CDR3 spans 14 amino acids.

The CDR3 nucleotides are TGTGCCAGCCCAGACCCTCGCTCCTACGAGCAGTACTTC. This translates into CASPDPRSYEQYF. The J gene is TRBJ2-7, the V gene TRBV2; D gene ambiguous. From germline, CDR1 is SNHLY and CDR2 FYNNEI. V lost 8 bases to trimming and J lost 0 bases, with 11 bases between them. The CDR3 covers 13 residues.

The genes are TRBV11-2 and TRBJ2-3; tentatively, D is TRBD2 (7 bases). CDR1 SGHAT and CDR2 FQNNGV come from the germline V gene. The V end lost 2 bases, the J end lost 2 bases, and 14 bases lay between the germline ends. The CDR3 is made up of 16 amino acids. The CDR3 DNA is TGTGCCAGCAGCTTACAAGGGGGGGGTACCACAGATACGCAGTATTTT. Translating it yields CASSLQGGGTTDTQYF.

CDR3 sequence reads: CASSLERGNGSYEQYF. The CDR3 DNA is TGTGCCAGCAGCTTAGAAAGGGGGAACGGATCCTACGAGCAGTACTTC. V is TRBV7-2 and J is TRBJ2-7; the D gene is possibly TRBD1 (6 bases). Germline values: CDR1 SGHTA, CDR2 FQGNSA. V shed 1 base and J shed 1 base, with 14 bases lying between them. This CDR3 has 16 residues.

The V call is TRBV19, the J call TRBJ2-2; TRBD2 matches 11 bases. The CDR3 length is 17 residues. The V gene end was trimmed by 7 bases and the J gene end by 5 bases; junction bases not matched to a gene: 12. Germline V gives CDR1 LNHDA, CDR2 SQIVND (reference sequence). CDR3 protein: CASTLGGLAGGTGELFF. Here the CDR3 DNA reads TGTGCCAGTACCCTAGGGGGGCTAGCGGGAGGTACCGGGGAGCTGTTTTTT. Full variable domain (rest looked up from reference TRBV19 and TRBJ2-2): DGGITQSPKYLFRKEGQNVTLSCEQNLNHDAMYWYRQDPGQGLRLIYYSQIVNDFQKGDIAEGYSVSREKKESFPLTVTSAQKNPTAFYLCASTLGGLAGGTGELFFGEGSRLTVL.

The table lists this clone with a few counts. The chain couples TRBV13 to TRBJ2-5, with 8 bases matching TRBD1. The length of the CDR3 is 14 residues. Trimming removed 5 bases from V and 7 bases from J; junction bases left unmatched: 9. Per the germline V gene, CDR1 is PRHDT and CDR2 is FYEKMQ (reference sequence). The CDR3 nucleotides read TGTGCCAGCAGCAATTCAAGACAGGGGTCGACCCAGTACTTC. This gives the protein CASSNSRQGSTQYF.

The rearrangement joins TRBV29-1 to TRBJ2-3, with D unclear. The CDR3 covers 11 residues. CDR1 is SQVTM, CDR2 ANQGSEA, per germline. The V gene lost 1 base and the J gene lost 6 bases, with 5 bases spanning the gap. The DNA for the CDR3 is TGCAGCGTTGAAGTAAGGGATACGCAGTATTTT. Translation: CSVEVRDTQYF.

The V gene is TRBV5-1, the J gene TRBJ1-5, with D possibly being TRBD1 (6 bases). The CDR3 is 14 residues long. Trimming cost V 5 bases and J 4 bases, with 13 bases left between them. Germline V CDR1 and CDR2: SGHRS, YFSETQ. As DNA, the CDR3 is TGCGCCAGCAGACAGGGAACGGGGAATCAGCCCCAGCATTTT. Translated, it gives CASRQGTGNQPQHF. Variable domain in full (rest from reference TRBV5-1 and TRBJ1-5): KAGVTQTPRYLIKTRGQQVTLSCSPISGHRSVSWYQQTPGQGLQFLFEYFSETQRNKGNFPGRFSGRQFSNSRSEMNVSTLELGDSALYLCASRQGTGNQPQHFGDGTRLSIL.

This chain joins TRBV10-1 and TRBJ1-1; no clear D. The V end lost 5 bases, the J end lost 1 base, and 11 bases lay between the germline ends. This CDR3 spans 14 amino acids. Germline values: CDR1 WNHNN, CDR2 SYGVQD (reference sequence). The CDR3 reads CASSQSGKNTEAFF. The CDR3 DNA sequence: TGCGCCAGCAGTCAATCTGGGAAGAACACTGAAGCTTTCTTT.

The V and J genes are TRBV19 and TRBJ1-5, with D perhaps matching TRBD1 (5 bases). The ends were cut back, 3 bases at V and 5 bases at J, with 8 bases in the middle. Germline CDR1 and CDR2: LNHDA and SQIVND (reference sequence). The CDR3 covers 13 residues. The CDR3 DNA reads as TGTGCCAGTAGTATTAGCAGGGATCAGCCCCAGCATTTT. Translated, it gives CASSISRDQPQHF.

The DNA of the CDR3 is TGTGCCAGCAGCCCCAACAGGAAGGAAAGCATTCAGTACTTC. Translating it yields CASSPNRKESIQYF. The rearrangement links TRBV7-2 to TRBJ2-4; D perhaps matches TRBD1 (5 bases). The CDR3 spans 14 residues. Germline V gene sequence: CDR1 SGHTA, CDR2 FQGNSA. Trimming took 5 bases from V and 9 from J, leaving 17 bases between them.

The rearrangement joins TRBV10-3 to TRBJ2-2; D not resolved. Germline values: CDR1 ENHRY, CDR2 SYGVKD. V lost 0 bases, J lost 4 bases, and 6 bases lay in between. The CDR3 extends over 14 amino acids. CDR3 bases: TGTGCCATCAGTGAGTCGGGGTTCACCGGGGAGCTGTTTTTT. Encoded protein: CAISESGFTGELFF.

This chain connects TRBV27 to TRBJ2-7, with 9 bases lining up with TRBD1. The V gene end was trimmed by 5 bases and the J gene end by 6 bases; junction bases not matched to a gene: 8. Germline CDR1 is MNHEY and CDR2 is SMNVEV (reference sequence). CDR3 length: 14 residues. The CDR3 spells CASSPGQGRGEQYF. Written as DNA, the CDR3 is TGTGCCAGCAGTCCAGGACAGGGGCGAGGCGAGCAGTACTTC.

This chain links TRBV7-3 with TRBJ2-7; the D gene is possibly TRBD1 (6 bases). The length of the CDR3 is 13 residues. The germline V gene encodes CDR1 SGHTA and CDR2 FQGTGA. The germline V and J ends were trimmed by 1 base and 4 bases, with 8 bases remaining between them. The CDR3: CASSLRGGYEQYF. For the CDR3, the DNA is TGTGCCAGCAGCTTAAGAGGGGGATACGAGCAGTACTTC. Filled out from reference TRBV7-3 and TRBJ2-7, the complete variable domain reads GAGVSQTPSNKVTEKGKYVELRCDPISGHTALYWYRQSLGQGPEFLIYFQGTGAADDSGLPNDRFFAVRPEGSVSTLKIQRTERGDSAVYLCASSLRGGYEQYFGPGTRLTVT.